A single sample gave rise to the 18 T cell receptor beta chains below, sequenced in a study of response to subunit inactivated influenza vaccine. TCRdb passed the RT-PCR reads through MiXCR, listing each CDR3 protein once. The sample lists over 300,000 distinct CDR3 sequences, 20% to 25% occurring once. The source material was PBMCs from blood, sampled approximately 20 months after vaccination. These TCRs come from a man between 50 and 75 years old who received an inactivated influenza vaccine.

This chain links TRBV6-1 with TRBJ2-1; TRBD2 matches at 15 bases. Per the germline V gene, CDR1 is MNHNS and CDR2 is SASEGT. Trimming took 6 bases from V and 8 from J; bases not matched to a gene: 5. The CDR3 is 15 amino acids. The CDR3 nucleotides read TGTGCCAGCAGCGGACTAGCGGGAGGGACCCATGAGCAGTTCTTC. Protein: CASSGLAGGTHEQFF.

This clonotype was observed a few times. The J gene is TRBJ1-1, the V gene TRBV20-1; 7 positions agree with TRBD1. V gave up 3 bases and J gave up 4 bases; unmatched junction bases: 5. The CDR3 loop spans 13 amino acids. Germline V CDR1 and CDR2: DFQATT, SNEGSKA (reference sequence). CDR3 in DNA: TGCAGTGCTAGTACAGGGGTGAGCACTGAAGCTTTCTTT. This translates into CSASTGVSTEAFF.

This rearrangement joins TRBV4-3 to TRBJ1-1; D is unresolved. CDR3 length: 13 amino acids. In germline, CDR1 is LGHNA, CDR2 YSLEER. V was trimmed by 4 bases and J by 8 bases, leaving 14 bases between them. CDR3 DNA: TGCGCCAGCAGCCCCTCGACCTGGAGGGAAGCTTTCTTT. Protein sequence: CASSPSTWREAFF.

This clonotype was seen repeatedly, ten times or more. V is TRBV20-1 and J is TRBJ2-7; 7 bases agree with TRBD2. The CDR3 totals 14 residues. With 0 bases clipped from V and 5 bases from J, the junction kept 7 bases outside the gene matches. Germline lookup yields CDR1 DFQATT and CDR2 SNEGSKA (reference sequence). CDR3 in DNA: TGCAGTGCTAGAGAACCGGGGGGATGGGACGAGCAGTACTTC. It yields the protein CSAREPGGWDEQYF.

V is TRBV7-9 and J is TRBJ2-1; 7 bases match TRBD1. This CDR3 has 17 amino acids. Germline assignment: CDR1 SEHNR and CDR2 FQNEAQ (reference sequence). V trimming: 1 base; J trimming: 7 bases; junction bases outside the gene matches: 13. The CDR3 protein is CASSLDSGHRGGNEQFF. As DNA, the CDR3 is TGTGCCAGCAGCTTAGATAGTGGGCACAGGGGTGGTAATGAGCAGTTCTTC.

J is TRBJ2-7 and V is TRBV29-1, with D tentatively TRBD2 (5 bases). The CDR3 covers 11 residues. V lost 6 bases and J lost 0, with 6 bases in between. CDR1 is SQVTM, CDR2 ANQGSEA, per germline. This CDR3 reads CSVGISYEQYF. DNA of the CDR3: TGCAGCGTCGGGATCTCCTACGAGCAGTACTTC.

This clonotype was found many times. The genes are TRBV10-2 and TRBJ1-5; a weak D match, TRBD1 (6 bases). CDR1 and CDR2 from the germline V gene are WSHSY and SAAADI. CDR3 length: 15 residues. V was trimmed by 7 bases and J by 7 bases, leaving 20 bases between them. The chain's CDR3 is CASTPQRGGVQPQHF. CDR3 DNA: TGCGCCAGCACCCCCCAAAGGGGGGGAGTGCAGCCCCAGCATTTT.

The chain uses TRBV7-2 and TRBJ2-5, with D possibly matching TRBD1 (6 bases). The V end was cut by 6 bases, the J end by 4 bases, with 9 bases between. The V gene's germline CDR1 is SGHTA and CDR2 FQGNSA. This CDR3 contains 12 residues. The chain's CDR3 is CASSSGAETQYF. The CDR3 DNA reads TGTGCCAGCAGTTCAGGGGCAGAGACCCAGTACTTC.

This chain's CDR3 is CASSHSGRDTDTQYF. CDR3 sequence (DNA): TGTGCCAGCAGCCATAGCGGGAGAGACACAGATACGCAGTATTTT. This sequence joins TRBV6-2 or TRBV6-3 and TRBJ2-3; TRBD2 agrees at 9 bases. Germline V gene data show CDR1 as MNHEY and CDR2 as SVGEGT. The CDR3 runs to 15 residues. Unmatched junction bases numbered 6, after V lost 6 bases and J lost 2 bases.

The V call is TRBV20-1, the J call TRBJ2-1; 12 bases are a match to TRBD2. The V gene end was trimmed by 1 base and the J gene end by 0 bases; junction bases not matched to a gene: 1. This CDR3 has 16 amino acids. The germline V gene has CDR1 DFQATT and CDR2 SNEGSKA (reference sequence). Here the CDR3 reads CSARGTSGVSYNEQFF. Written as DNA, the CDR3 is TGCAGTGCTAGAGGGACTAGCGGGGTCTCCTACAATGAGCAGTTCTTC.

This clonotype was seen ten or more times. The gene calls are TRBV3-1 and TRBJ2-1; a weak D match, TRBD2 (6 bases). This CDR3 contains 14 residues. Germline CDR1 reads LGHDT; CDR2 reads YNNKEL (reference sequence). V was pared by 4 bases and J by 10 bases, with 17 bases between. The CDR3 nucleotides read TGTGCCAGCAGCCTAATTTCCGGGACTCCAGAGCAGTTCTTC. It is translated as CASSLISGTPEQFF.

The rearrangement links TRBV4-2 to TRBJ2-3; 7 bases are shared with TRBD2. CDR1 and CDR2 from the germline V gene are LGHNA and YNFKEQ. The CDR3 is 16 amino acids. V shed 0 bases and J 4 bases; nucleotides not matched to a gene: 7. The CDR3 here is CASSQDGLVFSDTQYF. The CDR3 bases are TGTGCCAGCAGCCAAGATGGACTAGTTTTTTCAGATACGCAGTATTTT.

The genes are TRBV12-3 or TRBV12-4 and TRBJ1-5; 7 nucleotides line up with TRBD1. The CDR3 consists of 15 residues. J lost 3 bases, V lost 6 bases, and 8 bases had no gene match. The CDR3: CASRRDSLTNQPQHF. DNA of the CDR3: TGTGCCAGCAGAAGGGACAGCCTTACCAATCAGCCCCAGCATTTT.

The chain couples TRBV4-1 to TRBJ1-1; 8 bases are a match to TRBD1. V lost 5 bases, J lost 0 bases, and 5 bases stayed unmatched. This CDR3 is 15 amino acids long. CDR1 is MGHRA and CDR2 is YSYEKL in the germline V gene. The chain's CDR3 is CASSTRTGLNTEAFF. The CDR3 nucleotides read TGCGCCAGCAGCACCCGGACAGGGTTGAACACTGAAGCTTTCTTT.

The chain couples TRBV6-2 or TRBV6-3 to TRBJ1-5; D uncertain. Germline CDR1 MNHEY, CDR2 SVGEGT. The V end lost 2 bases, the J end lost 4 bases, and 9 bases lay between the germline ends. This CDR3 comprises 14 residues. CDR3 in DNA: TGTGCCAGCAGTTACACGGGGATAAATCAGCCCCAGCATTTT. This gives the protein CASSYTGINQPQHF.

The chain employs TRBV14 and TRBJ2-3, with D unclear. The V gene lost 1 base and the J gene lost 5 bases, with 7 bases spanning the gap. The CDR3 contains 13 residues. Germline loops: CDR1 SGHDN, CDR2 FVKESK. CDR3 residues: CASSQVRGDTQYF. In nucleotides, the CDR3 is TGTGCCAGCAGCCAAGTTCGAGGAGATACGCAGTATTTT.

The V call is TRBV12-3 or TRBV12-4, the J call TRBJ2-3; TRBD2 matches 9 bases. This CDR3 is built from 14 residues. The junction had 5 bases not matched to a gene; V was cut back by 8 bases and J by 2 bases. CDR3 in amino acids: CASLSGGATDTQYF. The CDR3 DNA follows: TGTGCCAGCCTTAGCGGGGGAGCCACAGATACGCAGTATTTT.

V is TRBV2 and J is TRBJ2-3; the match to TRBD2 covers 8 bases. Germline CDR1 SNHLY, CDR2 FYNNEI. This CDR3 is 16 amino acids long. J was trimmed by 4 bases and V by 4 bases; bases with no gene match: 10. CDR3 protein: CASSGMWREDADTQYF. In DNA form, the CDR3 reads TGTGCCAGCAGTGGGATGTGGCGGGAGGACGCAGATACGCAGTATTTT.